This T cell receptor beta chain was recovered during a study of Graves' ophthalmopathy and Graves' hyperthyroidism. Germline values: CDR1 DFQATT, CDR2 SNEGSKA (reference sequence). The CDR3 length is 14 residues. The J segment lost 6 bases and the V segment lost 3 bases, leaving 5 bases of the junction unmatched. The study amplified TCR beta CDR3 regions using RNA transcripts. RT-PCR in the first round used HTBI primers; a second-round multiplex PCR followed. From the multiplex PCR reads, TCRdb called clonotypes with MiXCR, one entry per CDR3 protein. This sample has approximately 330,000 distinct CDR3 sequences, with about 17% found just once.

The specimen sequenced was peripheral blood. This clonotype was obtained from an adult man with Graves' ophthalmopathy. The chain carries TRBV20-1 and TRBJ2-7; 13 bases are shared with TRBD2. In DNA form, the CDR3 reads TGCAGTGCTAGCGGGACTAGCGGGACAATCGAGCAGTACTTC. It codes for CSASGTSGTIEQYF.